This T cell receptor beta chain was sequenced for a study of somatic mutations in cytotoxic T cells in rheumatoid arthritis. Positive magnetic bead selection was used to isolate CD4+ and CD8+ cells; purity was checked by flow cytometry. The CDR3 contains 13 residues. CDR1 is MNHEY, CDR2 SMNVEV, per germline (reference sequence). The V and J ends lost 3 bases and 3 bases respectively, with 8 bases between them. Assay used: immunoSEQ multiplex PCR; TCRdb lists only in-frame clones, some missing. The sample shows about 26,000 clones, roughly 87% of them seen only once. This TCR derives from a man in his fifties in good health. The source material was CD8+ T cells sorted from blood. J is TRBJ1-2 and V is TRBV27, with unresolved D. The CDR3 DNA reads as TGTGCCAGCAGTTTCGGTAGCGACTATGGCTACACCTTC. Amino acids: CASSFGSDYGYTF.